The 3 T cell receptor beta chains listed next were all sequenced from one sample in a study of OX40 agonist ivuxolimab in advanced cancers. Assay used: immunoSEQ multiplex PCR; TCRdb lists only in-frame clones, some missing. The sample consists of 65,000 to 85,000 clones, around 80% of them appearing once. This specimen consisted of CD4+ or CD8+ T cells sorted from blood, obtained in a trial of the OX40 agonist ivuxolimab. Receptors were obtained from an adult with an advanced solid tumor such as melanoma, head and neck, liver or kidney cancer.

The chain links TRBV7-2 to TRBJ1-1, with 10 bases lining up with TRBD1. Germline CDR1 is SGHTA and CDR2 is FQGNSA. The CDR3 is 14 amino acids. Trimming at V came to 5 bases and at J to 4 bases, leaving 4 bases not matched to a gene. The CDR3 here is CASSTTGGVTEAFF. CDR3 coding DNA: TGTGCCAGCAGCACGACAGGGGGCGTCACTGAAGCTTTCTTT. The full variable domain, in which reference TRBV7-2 and TRBJ1-1 provide the parts outside the CDR3, is GAGVSQSPSNKVTEKGKDVELRCDPISGHTALYWYRQSLGQGLEFLIYFQGNSAPDKSGLPSDRFSAERTGGSVSTLTIQRTQQEDSAVYLCASSTTGGVTEAFFGQGTRLTVV.

This clone has a handful of counts. CDR3 in amino acids: CASSQDWTTYEQYF. Written as DNA, the CDR3 is TGCGCCAGCAGCCAAGATTGGACGACCTACGAGCAGTACTTC. The V gene is TRBV4-1, the J gene TRBJ2-7, with no clear D. CDR1 is MGHRA, CDR2 YSYEKL, per germline. The CDR3 has 14 amino acids. V lost 0 bases to trimming and J lost 2 bases, with 8 bases between them.

A remark on this clone: This may arise from a read error, as a much more abundant clone is one base away. V usage is TRBV6-4 and J usage is TRBJ1-2, with 7 positions matching TRBD1. The V segment lost 5 bases and the J segment 3 bases; nucleotides outside the gene matches: 6. Germline lookup yields CDR1 MRHNA and CDR2 SNTAGT. CDR3 length equals 14 residues. This chain's CDR3 is CASSPGGQHYGYTF. CDR3 in DNA: TGTGCCAGCAGTCCGGGGGGACAGCACTATGGCTACACCTTC.